This T cell receptor (beta chain) was sequenced during a study of cytomegalovirus exposure and HLA in healthy donors. The study, taken as a whole, reports: HLA-A and HLA-B allele assignments for most subjects were reportedly predicted accurately using TCR beta sequences.

To note about this clone: The target antigen is unknown.

PCR amplification relied on 60 Vbeta primers (plus 13 Jbeta primers). Profiling relied on immunoSEQ multiplex PCR, and the TCRdb table lists in-frame clones only, not all of them. The sample has about 150,000 clones; roughly a tenth are singletons. This CDR3 has 17 residues. Per germline, CDR1 SGHRS and CDR2 YFSETQ. V was clipped by 0 bases and J by 1 base; unmatched bases: 8. Sample: PBMCs. The chain has TRBV5-1 and TRBJ2-3; 7 bases fit TRBD2. The TCR sequence derives from a male donor in good health and CMV-seronegative. Written as DNA, the CDR3 is TGCGCCAGCAGCTTGGGGGTCTTGGCGGGGGGCACAGATACGCAGTATTTT. This gives the protein CASSLGVLAGGTDTQYF.